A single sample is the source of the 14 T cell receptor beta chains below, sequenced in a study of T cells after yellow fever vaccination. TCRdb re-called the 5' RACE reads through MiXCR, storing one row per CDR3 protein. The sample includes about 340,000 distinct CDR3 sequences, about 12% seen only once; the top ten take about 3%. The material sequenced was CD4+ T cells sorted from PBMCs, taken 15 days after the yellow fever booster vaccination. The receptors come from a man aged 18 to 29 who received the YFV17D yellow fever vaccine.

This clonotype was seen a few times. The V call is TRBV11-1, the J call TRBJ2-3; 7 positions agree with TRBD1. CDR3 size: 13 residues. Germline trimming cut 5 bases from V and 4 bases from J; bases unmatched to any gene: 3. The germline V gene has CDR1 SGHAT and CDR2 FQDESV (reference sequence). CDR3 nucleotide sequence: TGTGCCAGCAGCGACAGGGTAGCAGATACGCAGTATTTT. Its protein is CASSDRVADTQYF.

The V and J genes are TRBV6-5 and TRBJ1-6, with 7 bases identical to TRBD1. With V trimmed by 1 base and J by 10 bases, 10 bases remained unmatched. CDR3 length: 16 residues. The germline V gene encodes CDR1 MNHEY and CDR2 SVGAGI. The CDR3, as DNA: TGTGCCAGCAGTTACTTCCTTCCGAGACAGGGCTCACCCCTCCACTTT. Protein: CASSYFLPRQGSPLHF.

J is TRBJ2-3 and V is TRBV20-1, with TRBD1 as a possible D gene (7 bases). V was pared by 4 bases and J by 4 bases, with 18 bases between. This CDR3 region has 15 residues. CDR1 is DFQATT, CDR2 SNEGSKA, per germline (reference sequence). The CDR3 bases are TGCAGTGCTACGAATCCTCAGGGGGAGGCAGATACGCAGTATTTT. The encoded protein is CSATNPQGEADTQYF.

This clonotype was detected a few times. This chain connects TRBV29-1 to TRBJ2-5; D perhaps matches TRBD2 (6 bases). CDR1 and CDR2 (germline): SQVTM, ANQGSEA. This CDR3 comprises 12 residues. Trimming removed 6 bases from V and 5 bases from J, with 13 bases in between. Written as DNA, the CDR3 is TGCAGCGTACCGGGACTCCCGGAGACCCAGTACTTC. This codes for CSVPGLPETQYF.

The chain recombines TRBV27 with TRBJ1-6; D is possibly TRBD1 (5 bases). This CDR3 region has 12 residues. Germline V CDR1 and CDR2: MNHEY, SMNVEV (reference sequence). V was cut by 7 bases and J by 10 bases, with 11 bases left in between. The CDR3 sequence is CASNSRGSPLHF. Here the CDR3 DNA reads TGTGCCAGCAACTCTAGGGGATCACCCCTCCACTTT.

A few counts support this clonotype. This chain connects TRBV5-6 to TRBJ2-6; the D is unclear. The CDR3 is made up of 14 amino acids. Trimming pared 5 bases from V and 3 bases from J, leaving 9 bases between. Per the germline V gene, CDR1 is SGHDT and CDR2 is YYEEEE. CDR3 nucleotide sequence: TGTGCCAGCAGACGAACTGGTGGGGCCAACGTCCTGACTTTC. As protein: CASRRTGGANVLTF.

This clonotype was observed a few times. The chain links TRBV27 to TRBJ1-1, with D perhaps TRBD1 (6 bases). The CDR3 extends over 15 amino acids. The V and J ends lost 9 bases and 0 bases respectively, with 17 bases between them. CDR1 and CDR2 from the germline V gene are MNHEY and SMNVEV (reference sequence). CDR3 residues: CASLQGLGMNTEAFF. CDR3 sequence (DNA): TGTGCCAGTCTCCAGGGGCTGGGGATGAACACTGAAGCTTTCTTT.

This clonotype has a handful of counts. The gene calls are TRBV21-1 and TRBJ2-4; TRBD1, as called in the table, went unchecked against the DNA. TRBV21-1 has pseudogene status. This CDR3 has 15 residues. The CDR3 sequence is CASLARGGAKNIQYF. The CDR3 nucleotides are TGTGCCAGCCTGGCCCGGGGGGGAGCCAAAAACATTCAGTACTTC.

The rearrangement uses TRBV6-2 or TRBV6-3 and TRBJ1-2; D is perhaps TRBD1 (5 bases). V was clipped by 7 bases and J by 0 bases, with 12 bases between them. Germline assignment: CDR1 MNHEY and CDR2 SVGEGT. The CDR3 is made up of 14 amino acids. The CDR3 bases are TGTGCCAGCACCCGACGGGACTCTAACTATGGCTACACCTTC. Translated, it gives CASTRRDSNYGYTF.

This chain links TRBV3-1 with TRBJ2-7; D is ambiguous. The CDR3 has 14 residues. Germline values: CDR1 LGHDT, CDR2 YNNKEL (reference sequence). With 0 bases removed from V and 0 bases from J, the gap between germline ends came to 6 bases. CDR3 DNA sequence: TGTGCCAGCAGCCAAGATTATGGCTCCTACGAGCAGTACTTC. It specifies CASSQDYGSYEQYF.

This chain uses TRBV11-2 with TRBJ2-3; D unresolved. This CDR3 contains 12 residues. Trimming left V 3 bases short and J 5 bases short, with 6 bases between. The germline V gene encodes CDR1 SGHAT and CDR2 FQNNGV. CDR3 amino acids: CASSFGIDTQYF. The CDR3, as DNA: TGTGCCAGCAGCTTCGGCATAGATACGCAGTATTTT.

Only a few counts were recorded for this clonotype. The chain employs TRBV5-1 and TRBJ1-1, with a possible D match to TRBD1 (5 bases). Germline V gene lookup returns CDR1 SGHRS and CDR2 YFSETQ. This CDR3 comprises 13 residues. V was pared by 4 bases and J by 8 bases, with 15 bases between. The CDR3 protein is CASSPGEIKEAFF. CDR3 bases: TGCGCCAGCAGCCCGGGGGAGATAAAAGAAGCTTTCTTT.

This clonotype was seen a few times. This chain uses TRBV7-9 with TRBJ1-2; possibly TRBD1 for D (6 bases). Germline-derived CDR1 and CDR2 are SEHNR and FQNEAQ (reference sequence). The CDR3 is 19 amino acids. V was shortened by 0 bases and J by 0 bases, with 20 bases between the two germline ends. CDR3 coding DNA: TGTGCCAGCAGCTTAGCGCGAGGACAGCCCAAGATCCCTAACTATGGCTACACCTTC. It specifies CASSLARGQPKIPNYGYTF. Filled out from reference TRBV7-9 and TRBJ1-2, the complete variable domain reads DTGVSQNPRHKITKRGQNVTFRCDPISEHNRLYWYRQTLGQGPEFLTYFQNEAQLEKSRLLSDRFSAERPKGSFSTLEIQRTEQGDSAMYLCASSLARGQPKIPNYGYTFGSGTRLTVV.

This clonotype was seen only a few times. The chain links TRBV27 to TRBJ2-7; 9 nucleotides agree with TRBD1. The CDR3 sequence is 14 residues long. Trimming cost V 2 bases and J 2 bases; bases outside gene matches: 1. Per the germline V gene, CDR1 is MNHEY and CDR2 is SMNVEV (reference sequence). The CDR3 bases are TGTGCCAGCAGTTTAAGACAGGGGGCCTACGAGCAGTACTTC. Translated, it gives CASSLRQGAYEQYF.